The clone carrying this T cell receptor (beta chain) was observed a few times. Its antigen is unknown. Germline CDR1 is SGHRS and CDR2 is YFSETQ. The ends lost 3 bases at V and 6 bases at J; junction bases unmatched: 6. The CDR3 is 14 amino acids. Expressed TCRB transcripts were sequenced because the entire RNA isolate underwent reverse transcription. Sequenced by immunoSEQ multiplex PCR; TCRdb stores in-frame clones only, minus some. The repertoire has around 300,000 clones, approximately 14% of them found once; the top ten carry over 5.5%. The data originate from a study of beta chain features in type 1 diabetes. Study background: Similarity in age, gender and cell yields was seen between patients and healthy donors. Study-level results: Among patients, naive, central memory and Treg TCRB repertoires appeared more similar than among healthy donors.

Sequencing was done on a sample of central memory CD4+ T cells from blood. The TCR was taken from a man younger than 45 in good health. This chain connects TRBV5-1 to TRBJ2-3; TRBD2 agrees at 8 bases. The CDR3 spells CASSWEAGEDTQYF. The CDR3 nucleotides read TGCGCCAGCAGCTGGGAAGCGGGAGAGGATACGCAGTATTTT.